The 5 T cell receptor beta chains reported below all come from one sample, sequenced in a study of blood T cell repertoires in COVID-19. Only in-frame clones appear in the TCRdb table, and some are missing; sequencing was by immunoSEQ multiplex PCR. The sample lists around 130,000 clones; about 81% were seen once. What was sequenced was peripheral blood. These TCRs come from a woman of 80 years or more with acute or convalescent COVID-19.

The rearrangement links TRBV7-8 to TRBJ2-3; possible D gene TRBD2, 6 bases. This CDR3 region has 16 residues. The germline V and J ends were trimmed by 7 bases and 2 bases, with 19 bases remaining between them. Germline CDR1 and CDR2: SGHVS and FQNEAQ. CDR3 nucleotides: TGTGCCAGCACGAGGTGGGGAGGTTATGTCACAGATACGCAGTATTTT. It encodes CASTRWGGYVTDTQYF. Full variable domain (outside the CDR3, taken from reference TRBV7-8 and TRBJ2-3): GAGVSQSPRYKVAKRGQDVALRCDPISGHVSLFWYQQALGQGPEFLTYFQNEAQLDKSGLPSDRFFAERPEGSVSTLKIQRTQQEDSAVYLCASTRWGGYVTDTQYFGPGTRLTVL.

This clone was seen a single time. For the CDR3, the DNA is TGTGCCAGCAGCACACAGACAGGGGCGATTACTAACTATGGCTACACCTTC. Translated, it gives CASSTQTGAITNYGYTF. V and J are TRBV9 and TRBJ1-2, with 8 bases aligning to TRBD1. With 4 bases clipped from V and 0 bases from J, the junction kept 11 bases outside the gene matches. This CDR3 has 17 residues. Germline V gene sequence: CDR1 SGDLS, CDR2 YYNGEE.

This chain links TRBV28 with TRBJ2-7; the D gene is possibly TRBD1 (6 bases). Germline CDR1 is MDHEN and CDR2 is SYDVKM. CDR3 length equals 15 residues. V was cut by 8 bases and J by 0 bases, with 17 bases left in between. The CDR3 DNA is TGTGCCAGCCGGCCGCACACAGGGTACTCCTACGAGCAGTACTTC. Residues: CASRPHTGYSYEQYF.

CDR3 sequence (DNA): TGTGCCAGCTCACCACTGAGGCCAGGGTTATCAACTGAAGCTTTCTTT. This codes for CASSPLRPGLSTEAFF. The chain has TRBV18 and TRBJ1-1; possibly TRBD1 for D (5 bases). The V end was cut by 1 base, the J end by 5 bases, with 17 bases between. CDR3 length: 16 amino acids. Per the germline V gene, CDR1 is KGHSH and CDR2 is LQKENI.

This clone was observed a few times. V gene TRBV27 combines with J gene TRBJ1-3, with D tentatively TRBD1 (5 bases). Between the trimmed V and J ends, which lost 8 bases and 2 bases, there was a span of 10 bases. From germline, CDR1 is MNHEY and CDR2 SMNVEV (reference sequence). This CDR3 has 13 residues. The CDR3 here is CASRGIAGNTIYF. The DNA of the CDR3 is TGTGCCAGCCGGGGGATTGCTGGAAACACCATATATTTT.